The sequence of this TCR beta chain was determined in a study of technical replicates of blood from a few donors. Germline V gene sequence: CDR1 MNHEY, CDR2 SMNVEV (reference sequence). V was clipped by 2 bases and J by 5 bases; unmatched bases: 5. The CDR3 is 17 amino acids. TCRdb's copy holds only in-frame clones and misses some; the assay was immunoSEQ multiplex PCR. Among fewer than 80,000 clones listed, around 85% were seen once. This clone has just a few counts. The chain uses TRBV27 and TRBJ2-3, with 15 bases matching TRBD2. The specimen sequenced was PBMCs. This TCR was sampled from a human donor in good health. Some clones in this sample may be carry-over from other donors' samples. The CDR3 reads CASSLPWTSGGEDTQYF. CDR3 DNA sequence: TGTGCCAGCAGTTTACCCTGGACTAGCGGGGGGGAAGATACGCAGTATTTT.